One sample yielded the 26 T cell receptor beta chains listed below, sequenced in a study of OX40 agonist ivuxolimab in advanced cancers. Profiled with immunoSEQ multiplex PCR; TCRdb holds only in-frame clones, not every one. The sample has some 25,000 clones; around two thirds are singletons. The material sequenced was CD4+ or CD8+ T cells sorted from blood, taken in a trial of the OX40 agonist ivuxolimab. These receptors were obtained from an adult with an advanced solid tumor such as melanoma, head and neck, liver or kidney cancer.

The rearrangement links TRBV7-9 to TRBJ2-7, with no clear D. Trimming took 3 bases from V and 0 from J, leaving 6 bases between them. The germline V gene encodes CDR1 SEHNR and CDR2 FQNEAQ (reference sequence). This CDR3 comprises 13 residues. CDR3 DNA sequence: TGTGCCAGCAGCTTTACAGCCTCCTACGAGCAGTACTTC. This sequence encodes CASSFTASYEQYF.

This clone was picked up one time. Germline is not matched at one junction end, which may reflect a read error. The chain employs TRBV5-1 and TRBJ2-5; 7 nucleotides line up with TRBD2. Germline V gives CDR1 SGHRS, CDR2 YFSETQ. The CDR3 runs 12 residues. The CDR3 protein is CASTWGGFTQYF. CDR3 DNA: TGTGCCAGCACATGGGGGGGGTTCACCCAGTACTTC.

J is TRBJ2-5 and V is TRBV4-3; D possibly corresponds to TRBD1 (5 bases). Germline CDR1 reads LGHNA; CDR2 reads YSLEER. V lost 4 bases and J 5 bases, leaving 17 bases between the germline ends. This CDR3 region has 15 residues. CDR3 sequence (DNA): TGCGCCAGCAGCCGATACACAGGCCCTCGGGAGACCCAGTACTTC. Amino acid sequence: CASSRYTGPRETQYF.

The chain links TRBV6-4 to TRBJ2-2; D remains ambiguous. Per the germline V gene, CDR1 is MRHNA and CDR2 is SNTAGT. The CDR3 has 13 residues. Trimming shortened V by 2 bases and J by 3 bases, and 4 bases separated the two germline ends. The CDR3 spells CASSDGDTGELFF. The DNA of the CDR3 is TGTGCCAGCAGTGACGGGGACACCGGGGAGCTGTTTTTT.

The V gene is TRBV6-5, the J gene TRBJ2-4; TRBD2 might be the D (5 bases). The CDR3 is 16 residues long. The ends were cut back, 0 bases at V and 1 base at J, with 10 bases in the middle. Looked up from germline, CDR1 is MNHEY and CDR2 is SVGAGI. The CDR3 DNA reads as TGTGCCAGCAGTTACTCAACGGGAAGTGCCAAAAACATTCAGTACTTC. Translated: CASSYSTGSAKNIQYF.

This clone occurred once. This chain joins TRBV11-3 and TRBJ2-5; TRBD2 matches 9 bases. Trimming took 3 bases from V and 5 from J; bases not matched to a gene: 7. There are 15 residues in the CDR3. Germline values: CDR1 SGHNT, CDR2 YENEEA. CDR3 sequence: CASSFWGAGGETQYF. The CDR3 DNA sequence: TGTGCCAGCAGCTTTTGGGGTGCGGGGGGGGAGACCCAGTACTTC.

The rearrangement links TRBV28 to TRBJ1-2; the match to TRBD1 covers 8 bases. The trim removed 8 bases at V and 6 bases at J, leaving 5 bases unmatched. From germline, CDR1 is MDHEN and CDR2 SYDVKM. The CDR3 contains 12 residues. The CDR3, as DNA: TGTGCCAGCTGGACAGGGTCGCATGGCTACACCTTC. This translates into CASWTGSHGYTF.

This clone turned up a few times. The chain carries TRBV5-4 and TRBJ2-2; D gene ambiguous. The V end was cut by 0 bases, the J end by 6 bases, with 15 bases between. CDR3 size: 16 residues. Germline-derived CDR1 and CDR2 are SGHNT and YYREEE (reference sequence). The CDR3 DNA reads TGTGCCAGCAGCTTGGGAGATAGAACAGACGCCGGGGAGCTGTTTTTT. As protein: CASSLGDRTDAGELFF.

The chain's CDR3 is CASSLRRETAFF. As DNA, the CDR3 is TGTGCCAGCAGCTTACGCCGGGAGACGGCTTTCTTT. The rearrangement links TRBV13 to TRBJ1-1; D uncertain. The CDR3 covers 12 residues. The V gene lost 2 bases and the J gene lost 11 bases, with 12 bases spanning the gap. CDR1 PRHDT and CDR2 FYEKMQ come from the germline V gene (reference sequence).

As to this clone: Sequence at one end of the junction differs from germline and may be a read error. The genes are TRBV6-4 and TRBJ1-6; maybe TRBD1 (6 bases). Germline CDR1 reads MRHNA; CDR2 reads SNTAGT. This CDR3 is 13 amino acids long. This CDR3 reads CVSLGGGGSPLHF. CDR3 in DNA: TGTGTCAGCCTAGGGGGGGGTGGATCACCCCTCCACTTT.

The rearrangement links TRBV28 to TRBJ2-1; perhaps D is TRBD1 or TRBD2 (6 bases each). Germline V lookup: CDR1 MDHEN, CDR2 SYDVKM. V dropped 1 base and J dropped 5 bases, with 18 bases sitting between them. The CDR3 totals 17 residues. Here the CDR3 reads CASSLYFVEGGHNEQFF. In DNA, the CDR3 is TGTGCCAGCAGTTTATACTTCGTGGAGGGGGGACACAATGAGCAGTTCTTC. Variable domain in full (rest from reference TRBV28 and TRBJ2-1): DVKVTQSSRYLVKRTGEKVFLECVQDMDHENMFWYRQDPGLGLRLIYFSYDVKMKEKGDIPEGYSVSREKKERFSLILESASTNQTSMYLCASSLYFVEGGHNEQFFGPGTRLTVL.

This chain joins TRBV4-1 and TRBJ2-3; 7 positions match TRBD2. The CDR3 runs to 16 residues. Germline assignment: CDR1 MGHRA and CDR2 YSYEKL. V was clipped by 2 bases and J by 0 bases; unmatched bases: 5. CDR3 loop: CASSQIAGVSTDTQYF. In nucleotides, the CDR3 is TGCGCCAGCAGCCAAATTGCGGGGGTGAGCACAGATACGCAGTATTTT.

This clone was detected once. CDR3 nucleotides: TGTGCCAGCAGCTTTCCCAGGACTAGCGGGTACAATGAGCAGTTCTTC. The encoded protein is CASSFPRTSGYNEQFF. The chain recombines TRBV7-9 with TRBJ2-1, with 11 bases lining up with TRBD2. In germline, CDR1 is SEHNR, CDR2 FQNEAQ (reference sequence). The length of the CDR3 is 16 residues. The V segment lost 3 bases and the J segment 4 bases; nucleotides outside the gene matches: 5.

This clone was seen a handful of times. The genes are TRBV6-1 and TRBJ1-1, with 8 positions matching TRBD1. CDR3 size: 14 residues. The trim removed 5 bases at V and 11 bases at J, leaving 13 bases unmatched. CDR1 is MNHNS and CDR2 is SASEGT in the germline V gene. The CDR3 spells CASSWTGPRSGAFF. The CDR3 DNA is TGTGCCAGCAGTTGGACAGGGCCGAGATCCGGGGCTTTCTTT.

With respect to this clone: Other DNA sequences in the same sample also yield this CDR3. The CDR3 bases are TGTGCCAGCAGTTCGTCCTACGAGCAGTACTTC. Translating it yields CASSSSYEQYF. The rearrangement joins TRBV27 to TRBJ2-7, with unresolved D. V dropped 4 bases and J dropped 1 base, with 2 bases sitting between them. The CDR3 totals 11 residues. Germline CDR1 and CDR2: MNHEY and SMNVEV (reference sequence).

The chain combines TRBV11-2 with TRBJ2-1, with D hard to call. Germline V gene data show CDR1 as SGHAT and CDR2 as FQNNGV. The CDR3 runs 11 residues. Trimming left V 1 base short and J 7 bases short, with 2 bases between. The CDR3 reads CASSLGNEQFF. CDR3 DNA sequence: TGTGCCAGCAGCTTAGGAAATGAGCAGTTCTTC.

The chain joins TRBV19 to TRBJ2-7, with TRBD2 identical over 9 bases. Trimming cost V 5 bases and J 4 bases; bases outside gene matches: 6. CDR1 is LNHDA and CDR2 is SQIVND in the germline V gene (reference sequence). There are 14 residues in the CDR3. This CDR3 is CASSFSGGSYEQYF. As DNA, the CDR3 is TGTGCCAGTAGTTTTAGCGGGGGAAGTTACGAGCAGTACTTC.

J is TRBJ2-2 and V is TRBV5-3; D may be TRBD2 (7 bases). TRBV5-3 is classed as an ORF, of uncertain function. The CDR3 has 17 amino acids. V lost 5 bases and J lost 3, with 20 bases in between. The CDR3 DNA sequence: TGTGCCAGAAGACATCCCGCGGGGGCCTCGGACACCGGGGAGCTGTTTTTT. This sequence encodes CARRHPAGASDTGELFF.

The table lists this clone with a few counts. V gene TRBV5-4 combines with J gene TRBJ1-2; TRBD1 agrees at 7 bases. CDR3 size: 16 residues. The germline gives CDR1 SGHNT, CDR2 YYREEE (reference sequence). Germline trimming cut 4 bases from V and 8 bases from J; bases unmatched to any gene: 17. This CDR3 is CASSIAGTAQHWGYTF. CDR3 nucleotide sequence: TGTGCCAGCAGCATAGCCGGGACAGCTCAGCATTGGGGCTACACCTTC. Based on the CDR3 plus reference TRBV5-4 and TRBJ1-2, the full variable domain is ETGVTQSPTHLIKTRGQQVTLRCSSQSGHNTVSWYQQALGQGPQFIFQYYREEENGRGNFPPRFSGLQFPNYSSELNVNALELDDSALYLCASSIAGTAQHWGYTFGSGTRLTVV.

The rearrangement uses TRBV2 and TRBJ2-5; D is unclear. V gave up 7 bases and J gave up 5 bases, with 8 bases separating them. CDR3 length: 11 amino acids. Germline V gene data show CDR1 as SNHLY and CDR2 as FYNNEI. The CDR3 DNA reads TGTGCCAGCACCCCCGTCGAGACCCAGTACTTC. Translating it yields CASTPVETQYF.

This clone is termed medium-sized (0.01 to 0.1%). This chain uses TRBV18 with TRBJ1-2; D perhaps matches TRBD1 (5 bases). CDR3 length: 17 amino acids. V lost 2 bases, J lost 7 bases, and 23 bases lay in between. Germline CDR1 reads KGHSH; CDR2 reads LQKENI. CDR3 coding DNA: TGTGCCAGCTCACCATCGGGACGTCCCCCCCCAATCGTTGGCTACACCTTC. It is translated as CASSPSGRPPPIVGYTF.

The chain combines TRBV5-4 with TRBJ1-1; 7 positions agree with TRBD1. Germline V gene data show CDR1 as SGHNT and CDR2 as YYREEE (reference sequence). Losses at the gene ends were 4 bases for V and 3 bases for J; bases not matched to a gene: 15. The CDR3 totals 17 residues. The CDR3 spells CASSPRGTDLFYTEAFF. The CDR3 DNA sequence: TGTGCCAGCAGCCCTCGCGGGACAGATCTCTTCTACACTGAAGCTTTCTTT.

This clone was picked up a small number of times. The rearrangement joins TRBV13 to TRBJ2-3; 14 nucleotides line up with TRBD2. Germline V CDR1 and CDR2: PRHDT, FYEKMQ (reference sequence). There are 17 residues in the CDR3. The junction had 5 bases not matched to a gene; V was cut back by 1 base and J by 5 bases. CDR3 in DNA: TGTGCCAGCAGCTTAGATTCCGGGACTAGCGGGGGAGATACGCAGTATTTT. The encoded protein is CASSLDSGTSGGDTQYF. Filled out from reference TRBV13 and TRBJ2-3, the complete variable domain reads AAGVIQSPRHLIKEKRETATLKCYPIPRHDTVYWYQQGPGQDPQFLISFYEKMQSDKGSIPDRFSAQQFSDYHSELNMSSLELGDSALYFCASSLDSGTSGGDTQYFGPGTRLTVL.

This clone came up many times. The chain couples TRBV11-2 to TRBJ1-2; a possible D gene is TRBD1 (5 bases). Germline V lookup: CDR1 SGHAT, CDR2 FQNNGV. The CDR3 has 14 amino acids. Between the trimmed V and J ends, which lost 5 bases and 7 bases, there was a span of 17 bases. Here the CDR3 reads CASSPLEGPVGYTF. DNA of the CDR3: TGTGCCAGCAGCCCCTTGGAGGGGCCTGTTGGCTACACCTTC.

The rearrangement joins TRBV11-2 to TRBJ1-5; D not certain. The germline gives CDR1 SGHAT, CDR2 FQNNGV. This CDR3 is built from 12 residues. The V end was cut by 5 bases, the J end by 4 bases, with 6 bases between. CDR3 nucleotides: TGTGCCAGCAGCGAGGAGAATCAGCCCCAGCATTTT. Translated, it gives CASSEENQPQHF.

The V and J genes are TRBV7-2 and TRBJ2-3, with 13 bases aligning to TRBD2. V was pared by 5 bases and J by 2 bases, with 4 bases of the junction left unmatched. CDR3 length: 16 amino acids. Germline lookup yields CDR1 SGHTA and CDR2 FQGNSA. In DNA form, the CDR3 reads TGTGCCAGCAGCCGACTAGCGGGGGGAAACACAGATACGCAGTATTTT. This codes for CASSRLAGGNTDTQYF.